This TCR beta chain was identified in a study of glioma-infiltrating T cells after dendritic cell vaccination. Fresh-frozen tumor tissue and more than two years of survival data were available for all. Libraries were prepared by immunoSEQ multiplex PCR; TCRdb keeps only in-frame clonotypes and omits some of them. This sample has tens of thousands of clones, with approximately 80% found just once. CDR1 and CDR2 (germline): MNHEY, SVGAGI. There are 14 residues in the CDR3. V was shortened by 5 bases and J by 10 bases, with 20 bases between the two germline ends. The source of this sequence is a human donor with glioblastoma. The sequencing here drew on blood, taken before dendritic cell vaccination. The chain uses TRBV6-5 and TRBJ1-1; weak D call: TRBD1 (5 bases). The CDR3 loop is CASSPRAEGGSAFF. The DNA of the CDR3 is TGTGCCAGCAGTCCCAGGGCGGAGGGCGGTTCAGCTTTCTTT.